This TCR beta chain was identified during a study of glioma-infiltrating T cells after dendritic cell vaccination (dated by TCRdb to the mid-2010s). Notes on the research overall: The cohort included roughly 15 glioblastoma patients drawn from Phase I and II dendritic cell vaccination trials, of whom 9 were newly diagnosed and 6 had recurrent disease. Between the early 2000s and the early 2010s, the patients were given dendritic cell vaccination pulsed with autologous tumor lysate. The vaccine was prepared from monocyte-derived dendritic cells that were cultured for seven days with IL-4 and GM-CSF and then pulsed overnight with autologous tumor lysate. Three intradermal dendritic cell vaccine injections were administered to patients at biweekly intervals in the arm below the axilla. Deep sequencing of TCR beta CDR3 regions was used to quantify tumor-infiltrating lymphocyte content and compare tumor and blood repertoires in dendritic cell-vaccinated glioblastoma patients. Survival after dendritic cell vaccination was correlated with TCR sequencing metrics, such as TIL content and the overlap between tumor and blood repertoires.

To note about this clone: Its antigen remains undetermined. No base-level quality is on record; no much larger clone is a single base apart.

From V the trimming removes 5 bases and from J it removes 7 bases, while the gene matches leave 6 bases of the junction unaccounted for. According to the germline V gene (reference sequence), CDR1 reads LNHDA and CDR2 reads SQIVND. The CDR3 covers 15 residues, taking in both the cysteine and the phenylalanine. Only the CDR3 DNA stays, 45 bases, in frame from base 1. What the work shows at the level of the full study, not this receptor alone: No direct relationship between TCR clonality and survival was found, suggesting that a diverse polyclonal response may matter. The TCR overlap response model with three groups was called speculative and said to need prospective validation. After dendritic cell vaccination, a higher estimated pretreatment TIL content predicted longer time to progression and longer overall survival. The cohort was small and heterogeneous, with few patients having full blood and tumor sets and even fewer initial-recurrent tumor pairs.

Per the publication, the time point label means: after dendritic cell vaccination, including at tumor progression/relapse. Patients were selected for having adequate residual fresh-frozen tumor tissue and more than two years of available survival data. None of the glioblastoma patients carried an isocitrate dehydrogenase mutation, although molecular status otherwise varied. PBMC were collected before vaccination, two weeks after the third vaccination, and at tumor progression if tumor progression occurred. The Qiagen DNeasy Blood extraction Kit was used for extraction of genomic DNA. TCRB CDR3 regions were amplified from approximately 2 ug genomic DNA, or all available DNA if less, using the immunoSEQ assay. Multiplex PCR used 60 forward primers for TCR V beta segments and 13 reverse primers for J beta segments. Synthetic control templates were spiked into each sample at limiting dilution to estimate reads per starting template. The Illumina HiSeq System generated sequencing reads of 87 bp. The source study handled its data this way. PCR and sequencing errors were removed by merging closely related sequences with a nearest neighbor algorithm. TCR overlap was defined as the percentage of unique tumor TCR beta sequences that were also present in the same patient's peripheral blood. TCRdb retrieved this table from immuneACCESS and kept in-frame rearrangements only. Not all clones are present; in checked studies, unresolved V genes account for under half, and no reason is known for the remainder. That table supplies the V and J calls and clone size; D and trimming were determined from the DNA. Across this sample there are tens of thousands of clones, with 85% seen only once. Together, the top ten hold about 8.5% of the sample.

This material consisted of blood, taken after dendritic cell vaccination. The clonotype was recovered from a human donor with glioblastoma. The rearrangement joined TRBV19 to TRBJ1-5, and TRBD1 aligns with 12 junction nucleotides. The nucleotide sequence is given as TGTGCCAGTAGTGCCCGGGACAGGGGGCAACAGCCCCAGCATTTT. Its protein is CASSARDRGQQPQHF.